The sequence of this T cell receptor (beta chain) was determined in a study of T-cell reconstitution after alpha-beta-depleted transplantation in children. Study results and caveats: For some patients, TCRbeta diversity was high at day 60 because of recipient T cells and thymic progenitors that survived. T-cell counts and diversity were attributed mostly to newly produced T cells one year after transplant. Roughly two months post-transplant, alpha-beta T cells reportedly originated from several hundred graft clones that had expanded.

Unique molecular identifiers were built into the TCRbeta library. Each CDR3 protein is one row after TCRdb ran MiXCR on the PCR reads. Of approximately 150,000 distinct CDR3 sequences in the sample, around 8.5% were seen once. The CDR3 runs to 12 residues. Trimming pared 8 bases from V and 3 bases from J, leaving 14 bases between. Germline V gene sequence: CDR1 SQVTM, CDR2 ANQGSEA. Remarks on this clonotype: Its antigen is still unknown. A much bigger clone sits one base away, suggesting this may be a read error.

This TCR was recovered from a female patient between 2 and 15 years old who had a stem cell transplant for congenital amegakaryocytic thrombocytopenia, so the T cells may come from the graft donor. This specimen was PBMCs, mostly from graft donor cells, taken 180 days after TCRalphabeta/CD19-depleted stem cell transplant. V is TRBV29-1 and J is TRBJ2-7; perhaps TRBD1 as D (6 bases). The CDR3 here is CSIWTVNYEQYF. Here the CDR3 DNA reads TGCAGCATTTGGACAGTGAACTACGAGCAGTACTTC.